This TCR beta chain was retrieved from a study of blood T cell repertoires in COVID-19. Looking at the study overall: Whether acute or convalescent, the COVID-19 samples came from the United States, Italy and Spain. T cells, B-cell-depleted T cells, or PBMCs supplied cDNA or gDNA.

The V gene's germline CDR1 is MNHNS and CDR2 SASEGT. CDR3 length: 14 residues. J lost 6 bases, V lost 1 base, and 4 bases had no gene match. Authors' processing steps: Estimation of nucleated cell counts was performed using reference gene primer amplification. Method: immunoSEQ multiplex PCR; TCRdb's copy keeps in-frame clones and lacks some. Clone size and the V and J calls come from that table; the DNA yielded D and trimming. There are around 99,000 clones in the sample; around 89% occur only once, and 6.8% lies in the top ten. This clone turned up a few times. V usage is TRBV6-1 and J usage is TRBJ2-7; TRBD1 agrees at 9 bases. The source material was peripheral blood. The sequence was collected from a man aged 50 to 60 with active or convalescent COVID-19. The CDR3 nucleotides read TGTGCCAGCAGTGAAGGCGACAGGGGGGGCGAGCAGTACTTC. Its translation: CASSEGDRGGEQYF.